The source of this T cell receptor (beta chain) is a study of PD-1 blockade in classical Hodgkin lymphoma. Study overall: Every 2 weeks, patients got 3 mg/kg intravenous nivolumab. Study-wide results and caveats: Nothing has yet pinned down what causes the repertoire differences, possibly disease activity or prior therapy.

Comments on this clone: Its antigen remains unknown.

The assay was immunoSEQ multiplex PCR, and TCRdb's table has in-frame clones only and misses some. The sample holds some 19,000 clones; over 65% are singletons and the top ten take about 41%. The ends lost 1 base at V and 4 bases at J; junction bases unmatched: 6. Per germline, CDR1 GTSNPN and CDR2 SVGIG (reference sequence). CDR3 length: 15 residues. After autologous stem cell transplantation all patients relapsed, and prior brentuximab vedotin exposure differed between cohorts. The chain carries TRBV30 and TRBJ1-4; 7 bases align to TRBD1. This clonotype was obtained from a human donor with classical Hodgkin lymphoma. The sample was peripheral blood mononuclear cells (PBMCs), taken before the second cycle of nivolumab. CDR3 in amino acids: CAWSAETGYNEKLFF. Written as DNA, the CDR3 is TGTGCCTGGAGTGCAGAGACAGGGTATAATGAAAAACTGTTTTTT.